A single sample is the source of the 21 T cell receptor beta chains below, sequenced in a study of cytomegalovirus exposure and HLA in healthy donors. Amplification used 60 Vbeta primers and 13 Jbeta primers. The assay was immunoSEQ multiplex PCR, and TCRdb's table has in-frame clones only and misses some. Here the sample spans over 80,000 clones, 76% being singletons. Sequenced material: PBMCs. The receptor set was obtained from a man aged 35 to 55 in good health and CMV-seronegative.

The rearrangement links TRBV7-7 to TRBJ2-1; no reliable D call. Trimming stripped 5 bases from V and 7 bases from J, with 15 bases between. This CDR3 region has 14 residues. Germline V gene data show CDR1 as SSHAT and CDR2 as FNYEAQ (reference sequence). The CDR3 is CASSPGARWNEQFF. Written as DNA, the CDR3 is TGTGCCAGCAGCCCAGGTGCCAGGTGGAATGAGCAGTTCTTC.

This chain connects TRBV30 to TRBJ1-4; D remains unclear. Germline V gives CDR1 GTSNPN, CDR2 SVGIG (reference sequence). This CDR3 has 15 residues. The V end was cut by 4 bases, the J end by 0 bases, with 12 bases between. The CDR3 is CAWNREIATNEKLFF. CDR3 DNA: TGTGCCTGGAATAGGGAGATTGCAACTAATGAAAAACTGTTTTTT.

The rearrangement uses TRBV2 and TRBJ1-4, with D perhaps TRBD1 (5 bases). The germline V gene encodes CDR1 SNHLY and CDR2 FYNNEI. The CDR3 extends over 14 amino acids. V was pared by 10 bases and J by 8 bases, with 20 bases between. CDR3 DNA: TGTGCCACGCAGGACACTGCATCCCACGAAAAACTGTTTTTT. Translated: CATQDTASHEKLFF.

The table lists this clone with a count of one. This rearrangement joins TRBV4-2 to TRBJ1-1; TRBD1 agrees at 8 bases. Trimming took 2 bases from V and 5 from J; bases not matched to a gene: 4. There are 14 residues in the CDR3. The germline gives CDR1 LGHNA, CDR2 YNFKEQ. As DNA, the CDR3 is TGTGCCAGCAGCCAAAAGACAGGGGAGACTGAAGCTTTCTTT. Protein product: CASSQKTGETEAFF.

This chain joins TRBV28 and TRBJ1-1, with 9 nucleotides matching TRBD1. Germline V gene sequence: CDR1 MDHEN, CDR2 SYDVKM. After removal of 6 bases from V and 4 bases from J, the junction contained 9 bases not matched to a gene. CDR3 length: 15 amino acids. CDR3 loop: CASRAYRGLATEAFF. The CDR3 nucleotides read TGTGCCAGCAGGGCGTACAGGGGGCTCGCCACTGAAGCTTTCTTT.

This clone has a handful of counts. The chain uses TRBV7-9 and TRBJ2-5; a possible D gene is TRBD1 (6 bases). The CDR3 consists of 15 residues. The ends were cut back, 3 bases at V and 5 bases at J, with 16 bases in the middle. Germline loops: CDR1 SEHNR, CDR2 FQNEAQ (reference sequence). CDR3 in amino acids: CASSLSRTVQETQYF. The CDR3 nucleotides are TGTGCCAGCAGCTTGTCCCGGACAGTTCAGGAGACCCAGTACTTC.

The rearrangement links TRBV27 to TRBJ2-1; D gene unclear. Germline V lookup: CDR1 MNHEY, CDR2 SMNVEV (reference sequence). The CDR3 sequence is 13 residues long. V lost 2 bases and J lost 7, with 9 bases in between. CDR3 bases: TGTGCCAGCAGTTTACTTGTAAATAATGAGCAGTTCTTC. This gives the protein CASSLLVNNEQFF.

This clone was seen more than once but under ten times. V and J are TRBV4-3 and TRBJ1-1; D is undetermined. V lost 0 bases to trimming and J lost 5 bases, with 10 bases between them. The CDR3 is 14 amino acids. Germline V CDR1 and CDR2: LGHNA, YSLEER. In DNA, the CDR3 is TGCGCCAGCAGCCAAGACAGACTAGGGACTGAAGCTTTCTTT. Translation gives CASSQDRLGTEAFF.

The chain couples TRBV5-1 to TRBJ1-6; 7 bases align to TRBD1. J gave up 0 bases and V 4 bases, and 4 bases lay outside the gene matches. Germline V gene sequence: CDR1 SGHRS, CDR2 YFSETQ. This CDR3 spans 16 amino acids. The DNA of the CDR3 is TGCGCCAGCAGCCAGACAGGGAGCTCCTATAATTCACCCCTCCACTTT. Residues: CASSQTGSSYNSPLHF.

CDR3 protein: CASSVVFINLPV. CDR3 nucleotides: TGTGCCAGCAGCGTAGTTTTCATTAACCTCCCGGTC. J is TRBJ2-7 and V is TRBV9; no definite D call. The germline gives CDR1 SGDLS, CDR2 YYNGEE. This CDR3 contains 12 residues.

This rearrangement joins TRBV11-2 to TRBJ1-1; D gene unclear. The CDR3 is 15 amino acids. Germline V lookup: CDR1 SGHAT, CDR2 FQNNGV. With 1 base removed from V and 4 bases from J, the gap between germline ends came to 13 bases. CDR3 DNA sequence: TGTGCCAGCAGCTTAGGAGAGTGGGCGTTCACTGAAGCTTTCTTT. Its protein is CASSLGEWAFTEAFF.

The rearrangement joins TRBV28 to TRBJ1-3, with 7 bases matching TRBD1. V shed 5 bases and J 6 bases; nucleotides not matched to a gene: 4. This CDR3 is built from 13 residues. Germline V CDR1 and CDR2: MDHEN, SYDVKM. CDR3 residues: CASSTGVENTIYF. The CDR3 coding sequence is TGTGCCAGCAGTACAGGGGTCGAAAACACCATATATTTT.

This chain joins TRBV6-5 and TRBJ1-2; a weak D match, TRBD1 (6 bases). This CDR3 has 14 amino acids. The germline CDR1 and CDR2 sequences are MNHEY and SVGAGI. Trimming stripped 2 bases from V and 0 bases from J, with 7 bases between. The chain's CDR3 is CASSYKGANYGYTF. The CDR3 DNA follows: TGTGCCAGCAGTTACAAGGGGGCTAACTATGGCTACACCTTC.

V gene TRBV27 combines with J gene TRBJ2-1; TRBD1 aligns across 7 bases. The CDR3 totals 15 residues. Germline V gives CDR1 MNHEY, CDR2 SMNVEV (reference sequence). J lost 4 bases, V lost 8 bases, and 11 bases had no gene match. The CDR3 spells CASQGVGKRYNEQFF. DNA for the CDR3: TGTGCCAGCCAGGGGGTTGGGAAGAGGTACAATGAGCAGTTCTTC.

J is TRBJ2-3 and V is TRBV2, with D perhaps matching TRBD2 (5 bases). CDR3 length: 12 amino acids. Looked up from germline, CDR1 is SNHLY and CDR2 is FYNNEI. V dropped 7 bases and J dropped 14 bases, with 19 bases sitting between them. The CDR3 reads CASKLGVQVRYF. The CDR3 DNA follows: TGTGCCAGCAAACTCGGGGTCCAAGTCCGGTATTTT.

CDR3 region: CAWSVLGGYTEAFF. As DNA, the CDR3 is TGTGCCTGGAGTGTACTAGGCGGATACACTGAAGCTTTCTTT. This chain joins TRBV30 and TRBJ1-1; D is ambiguous. CDR1 and CDR2 from the germline V gene are GTSNPN and SVGIG (reference sequence). The CDR3 is 14 residues long. V lost 0 bases to trimming and J lost 3 bases, with 11 bases between them.

This chain connects TRBV4-3 to TRBJ2-7, with 7 bases identical to TRBD2. This CDR3 is built from 15 residues. CDR1 LGHNA and CDR2 YSLEER come from the germline V gene. The V segment lost 0 bases and the J segment 4 bases; nucleotides outside the gene matches: 6. The CDR3: CASSQERLAAYEQYF. CDR3 nucleotide sequence: TGCGCCAGCAGCCAAGAGCGCCTAGCGGCTTACGAGCAGTACTTC.

The rearrangement links TRBV15 to TRBJ2-2; 8 bases map to TRBD1. This CDR3 contains 13 residues. V shed 8 bases, J shed 6 bases, and the junction held 5 bases outside the gene matches. The germline V gene encodes CDR1 LNHNV and CDR2 YYDKDF (reference sequence). CDR3 in amino acids: CATLGQAAGELFF. The CDR3 nucleotides are TGTGCCACCCTGGGACAGGCAGCCGGGGAGCTGTTTTTT.

This clone was observed once. The chain has TRBV9 and TRBJ2-1; 9 bases align to TRBD1. Germline loops: CDR1 SGDLS, CDR2 YYNGEE. CDR3 length: 16 residues. J gave up 1 base and V 0 bases, and 2 bases lay outside the gene matches. In nucleotides, the CDR3 is TGTGCCAGCAGCGTAGGAGGACAGGGGTCCTACAATGAGCAGTTCTTC. Its translation is CASSVGGQGSYNEQFF.

This clone was found once. This sequence joins TRBV5-6 and TRBJ2-3, with D perhaps TRBD2 (6 bases). The CDR3 length is 16 residues. In germline, CDR1 is SGHDT, CDR2 YYEEEE. Trimming pared 3 bases from V and 0 bases from J, leaving 14 bases between. The CDR3 DNA follows: TGTGCCAGCAGCTGGGGGAGCGGGCTTAGCACAGATACGCAGTATTTT. It encodes CASSWGSGLSTDTQYF. The whole variable domain, remainder taken from reference TRBV5-6 and TRBJ2-3, is DAGVTQSPTHLIKTRGQQVTLRCSPKSGHDTVSWYQQALGQGPQFIFQYYEEEERQRGNFPDRFSGHQFPNYSSELNVNALLLGDSALYLCASSWGSGLSTDTQYFGPGTRLTVL.

CDR3 bases: TGTGCCAGCAGTGCCCTAGCTGGCAACACCGGGGAGCTGTTTTTT. This translates into CASSALAGNTGELFF. The chain combines TRBV6-4 with TRBJ2-2, with D tentatively TRBD2 (5 bases). This CDR3 comprises 15 residues. The germline gives CDR1 MRHNA, CDR2 SNTAGT. Deletions cut 4 bases from V and 2 bases from J, with 11 bases between.